This paragraph reports one T cell receptor (beta chain). This clone appeared many times. Its antigen is not yet known. Coverage ceases 3 residues before the CDR3 finishes, and the germline J gene fills in the end. The record originates from a study of T cell clonality in common variable immunodeficiency (dated by TCRdb to about 2015). General conclusions and limits of the study: Fewer TCRbeta clones were shared among CVID subjects than among healthy controls (p < 0.0001). Patient heterogeneity within the CVID cohort put limits on correlating repertoire features with clinical complications. CVID TCRbeta sequences reportedly showed fewer deletions and N-nucleotide insertions and lacked highly modified clones with 13 or more V deletions. Even though DNA input was the same, control samples had an average of about 81,820 unique sequences each, compared with approximately 32,000 in CVID samples. TCRbeta clonality was higher in CVID subjects than in healthy controls (t-test p = 0.018), and the increase was most characteristic of about a third of subjects. It was noted by the authors that sequencing of the repertoires of T cell subpopulations would be needed to clarify the cause of the increased clonality in CVID.

Most of the CVID patients and most of the healthy controls were of Caucasian heritage. Heparinized peripheral whole blood samples of roughly 5 to 8 ml were obtained from each donor. Genomic DNA from adults with common variable immune deficiency (CVID) and from healthy adult controls was used to sequence TCRbeta CDR3 repertoires. The control group was made up of some 22 healthy adult volunteers (approximately ten male and about twelve female) whose ages ranged from about 23 to 66 years, with a mean age of roughly 30. To isolate peripheral blood mononuclear cells, diluted blood was subjected to density centrifugation over Hypaque 1077 or Ficoll-Paque. Genomic DNA was obtained from unsorted mononuclear cells using either Qiagen column purification or a centrifugation-based method. Equivalent amounts of genomic DNA from CVID and control samples were used as sequencing input. For every sample, a 60 bp segment covering the rearranged TCRbeta CDR3 region was amplified and then sequenced. The immunoSEQ assay, a bias-corrected multiplex PCR combined with high-throughput sequencing, was used to amplify TCRbeta. The study's processing was this. Every unique nucleotide sequence counted as a clone and was annotated with V, D and J genes, copy number and frequency. Sequences were labeled productive if in frame, and non-productive if out of frame or containing stop codons. As previously described, clonality was calculated on the basis of Shannon's entropy. The predicted amino acid sequences of productive clones were used to derive the mean CDR3 Kyte-Doolittle hydropathy. The R hclust function was used to hierarchically cluster scaled V gene usage with Manhattan distance and complete linkage. To assess clone sharing by CDR3 amino acid sequence, 12 repertoires per group were resampled over 100 rounds. The repertoires were searched for around 70 published EBV-specific and 200 to 300 published CMV-specific TCRbeta sequences. A couple of CVID samples that yielded fewer than 10,000 sequences were excluded from the analysis, so approximately 40 CVID repertoires were retained. As stored in TCRdb, this immuneACCESS dataset retains in-frame rearrangements with V and J assigned. A fraction of the clones does not appear; measured against another copy, unresolved V genes explain less than half of the discrepancy, and the remainder lacks a known reason. Clonal size and the V and J genes are those of that table, whereas D and trimming came from the DNA. In this sample, about 52,000 clones appear, none counted once only. Jointly, the top ten make up 5.4% of the sample.

The germline V gene (reference sequence) gives CDR1 as WNHNN and CDR2 as SYGVQD. Taken from cysteine to phenylalanine, the CDR3 has 14 residues. The DNA has 33 bases, all within the CDR3, and is read from base 1. Trimming takes 6 bases off V and 4 bases off J; junction bases not matched to a gene: 6. The sample taken for sequencing was peripheral blood mononuclear cells. The receptor was derived from a person aged 18 to 75 in good health. This chain is built from TRBV10-1 and TRBJ2-3; 8 bases in between match TRBD1. CDR3 bases read: TGCGCCAGCAGGCAGGGGGCGTCCCCAGATACG. It codes for CASRQGASPDT. The entire CDR3 is CASRQGASPDTQYF.